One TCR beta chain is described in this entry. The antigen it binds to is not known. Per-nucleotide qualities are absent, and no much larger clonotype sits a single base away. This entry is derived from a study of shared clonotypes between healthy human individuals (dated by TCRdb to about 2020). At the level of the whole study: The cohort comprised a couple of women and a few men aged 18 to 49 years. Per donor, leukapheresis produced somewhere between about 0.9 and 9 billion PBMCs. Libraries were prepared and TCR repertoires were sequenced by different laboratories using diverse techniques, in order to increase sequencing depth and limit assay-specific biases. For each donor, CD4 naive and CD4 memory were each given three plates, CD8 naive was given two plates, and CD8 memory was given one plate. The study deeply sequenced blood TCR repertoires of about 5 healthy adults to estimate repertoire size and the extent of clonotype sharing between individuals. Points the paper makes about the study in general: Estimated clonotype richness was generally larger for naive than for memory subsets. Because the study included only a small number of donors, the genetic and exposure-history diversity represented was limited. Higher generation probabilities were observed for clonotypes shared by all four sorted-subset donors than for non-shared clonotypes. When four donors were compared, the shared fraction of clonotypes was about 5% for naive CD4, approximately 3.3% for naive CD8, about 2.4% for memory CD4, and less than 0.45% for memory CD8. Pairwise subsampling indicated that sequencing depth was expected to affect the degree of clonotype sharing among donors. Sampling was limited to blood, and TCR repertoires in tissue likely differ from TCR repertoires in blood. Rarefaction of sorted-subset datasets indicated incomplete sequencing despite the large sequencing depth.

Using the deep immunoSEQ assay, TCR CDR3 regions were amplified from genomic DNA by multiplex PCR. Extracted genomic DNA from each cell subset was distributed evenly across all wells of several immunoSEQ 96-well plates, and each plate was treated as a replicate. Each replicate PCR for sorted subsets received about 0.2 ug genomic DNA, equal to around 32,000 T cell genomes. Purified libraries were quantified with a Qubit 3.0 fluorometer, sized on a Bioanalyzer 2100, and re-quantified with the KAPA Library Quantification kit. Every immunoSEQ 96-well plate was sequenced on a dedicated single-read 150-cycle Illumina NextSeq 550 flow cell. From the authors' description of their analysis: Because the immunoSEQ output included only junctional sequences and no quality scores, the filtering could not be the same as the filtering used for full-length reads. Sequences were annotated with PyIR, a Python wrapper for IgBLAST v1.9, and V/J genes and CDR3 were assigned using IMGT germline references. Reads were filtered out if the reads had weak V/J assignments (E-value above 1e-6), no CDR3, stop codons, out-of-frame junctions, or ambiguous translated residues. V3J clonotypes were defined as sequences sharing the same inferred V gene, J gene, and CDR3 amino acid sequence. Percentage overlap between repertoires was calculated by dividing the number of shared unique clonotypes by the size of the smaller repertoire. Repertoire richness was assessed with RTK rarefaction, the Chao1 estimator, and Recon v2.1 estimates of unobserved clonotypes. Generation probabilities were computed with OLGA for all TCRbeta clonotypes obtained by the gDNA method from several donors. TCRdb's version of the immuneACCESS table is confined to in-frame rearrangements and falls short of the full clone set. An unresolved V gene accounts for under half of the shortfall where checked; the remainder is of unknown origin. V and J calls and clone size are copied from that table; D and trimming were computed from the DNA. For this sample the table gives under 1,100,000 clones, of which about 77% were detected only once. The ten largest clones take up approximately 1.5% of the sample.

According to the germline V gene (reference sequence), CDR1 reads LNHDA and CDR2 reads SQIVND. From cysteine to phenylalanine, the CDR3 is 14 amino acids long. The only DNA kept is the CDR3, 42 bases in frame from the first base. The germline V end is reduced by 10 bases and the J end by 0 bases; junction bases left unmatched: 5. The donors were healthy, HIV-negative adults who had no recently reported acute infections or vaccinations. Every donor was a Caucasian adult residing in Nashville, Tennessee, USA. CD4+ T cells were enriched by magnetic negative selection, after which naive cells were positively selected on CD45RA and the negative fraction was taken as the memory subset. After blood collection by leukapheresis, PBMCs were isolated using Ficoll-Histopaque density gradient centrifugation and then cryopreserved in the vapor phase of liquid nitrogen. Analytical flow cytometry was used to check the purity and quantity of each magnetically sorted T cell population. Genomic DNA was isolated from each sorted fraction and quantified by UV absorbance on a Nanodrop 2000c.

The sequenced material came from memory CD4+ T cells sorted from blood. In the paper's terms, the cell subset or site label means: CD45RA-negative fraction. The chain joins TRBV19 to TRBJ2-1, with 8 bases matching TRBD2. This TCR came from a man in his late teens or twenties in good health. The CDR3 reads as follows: CATGRGSSYNEQFF. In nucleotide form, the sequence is TGTGCCACCGGGAGGGGTAGCTCCTACAATGAGCAGTTCTTC.